The following is a TCR beta chain sequence with its context. Its target is not known. The protocol was immunoSEQ multiplex PCR, while the TCRdb copy is restricted to in-frame clones and leaves out a portion. This sample carries about 130,000 clones, more than 70% of them seen once, and the ten largest clones take approximately 10%. The record originates from a study of PD-1 blockade in mismatch repair-deficient tumors. Across the study: Patients had more than ten mismatch repair-deficient cancer types, all previously treated and progressing.

V gave up 2 bases and J gave up 2 bases, with 4 bases separating them. The germline V gene has CDR1 GTSNPN and CDR2 SVGIG (reference sequence). CDR3 length equals 12 residues. General study results and limits: After pembrolizumab, tumor-resident clones rose rapidly, then generally contracted before radiologic responses.

TCRs were sequenced from a few patients responding to pembrolizumab. The chain links TRBV30 to TRBJ1-5; D uncertain. The receptor comes from an adult with mismatch repair-deficient cancer. The sample in question was peripheral blood, obtained approximately 70 weeks after starting pembrolizumab. CDR3 in amino acids: CAWSYGNQPQHF. CDR3 DNA sequence: TGTGCCTGGAGTTATGGCAATCAGCCCCAGCATTTT.